The sequence of this T cell receptor (beta chain) was determined in a study of vaccination and CD4 T cells after COVID-19. Sequencing of cultured CD4+ T cell DNA used the Oncomine TCR Beta short-read assay. After culture, CD4+ T cells served as the source for genomic DNA extraction. TCRdb reprocessed the PCR reads via MiXCR and lists one record per CDR3 protein. This sample has some 10,000 distinct CDR3 sequences, with under 35% found just once. For this clonotype: Its antigen is currently unknown.

Regarding treatment: approximately 10-day PBMC culture with coronavirus spike peptide pools or control peptides (ViraFEST assay). The unexposed donor provided CD4+ T cells, which were taken before the COVID-19 pandemic (2011-2018). The sequencing input was CD4+ T cells from blood, cultured in vitro. The TCR was taken from a human donor in good health.

CDR3 protein: CASSPLGAGRDYRNIQYF. CDR3 in DNA: TGTGCCAGCAGTCCCCTGGGGGCGGGTAGGGACTATAGGAACATTCAGTACTTC. This sequence joins TRBV7-2 and TRBJ2-4; tentatively, D is TRBD2 (7 bases). This CDR3 region has 18 residues. Trimming pared 6 bases from V and 7 bases from J, leaving 28 bases between. Germline-derived CDR1 and CDR2 are SGHTA and FQGNSA.